Listed here are 22 T cell receptor beta chains from one sample, sequenced in a study of blood T cells in healthy people across ages. A J-beta primer mix and a sample-barcoded 5' primer were used in a second PCR of about 6 to 12 cycles. TCRdb used MiXCR to reprocess the 5' RACE reads, holding one entry per CDR3 protein. The table lists roughly 2 million distinct CDR3 sequences, around 50% of them singletons, with about 2.1% in the top ten. Sequenced: blood. These receptors came from a woman in her thirties or forties in good health.

The V and J genes are TRBV4-1 and TRBJ2-7; the match to TRBD1 covers 8 bases. Germline lookup yields CDR1 MGHRA and CDR2 YSYEKL. The CDR3 runs 15 residues. V dropped 4 bases and J dropped 5; count of bases not matched to a gene: 10. CDR3 loop: CASSLQGGQENEQYF. The DNA of the CDR3 is TGCGCCAGCAGCCTCCAAGGGGGACAGGAGAACGAGCAGTACTTC.

This chain links TRBV4-3 with TRBJ2-6, with 8 positions matching TRBD1. This CDR3 has 18 residues. CDR1 LGHNA and CDR2 YSLEER come from the germline V gene. V gave up 0 bases and J gave up 0 bases; unmatched junction bases: 4. This CDR3 reads CASSQESGQVSGANVLTF. As DNA, the CDR3 is TGCGCCAGCAGCCAAGAGTCGGGACAGGTCTCTGGGGCCAACGTCCTGACTTTC.

There are a few counts of this clonotype. The gene calls are TRBV28 and TRBJ2-7; no clear D gene. The germline V gene encodes CDR1 MDHEN and CDR2 SYDVKM. The V end lost 8 bases, the J end lost 0 bases, and 14 bases lay between the germline ends. The CDR3 covers 14 residues. CDR3 loop: CASEKGADSYEQYF. The CDR3 DNA reads TGTGCCAGCGAAAAGGGCGCCGACTCCTACGAGCAGTACTTC.

The rearrangement links TRBV11-2 to TRBJ2-1; D is unresolved. Trimming took off 3 bases at V and 15 bases at J, with 12 bases between the two ends. The CDR3 is 11 residues long. Germline CDR1 is SGHAT and CDR2 is FQNNGV. CDR3 amino acids: CASSFDQLTFF. The DNA of the CDR3 is TGTGCCAGCAGCTTTGATCAGCTCACGTTCTTC.

The gene calls are TRBV7-2 and TRBJ1-4; no reliable D call. The CDR3 length is 15 residues. CDR1 and CDR2 (germline): SGHTA, FQGNSA. Deletions cut 4 bases from V and 4 bases from J, with 13 bases between. The CDR3 region is CASSYENSNNEKLFF. CDR3 DNA sequence: TGTGCCAGCAGCTATGAAAACAGTAATAATGAAAAACTGTTTTTT.

The genes are TRBV5-1 and TRBJ2-3, with D unclear. This CDR3 is built from 14 residues. The germline CDR1 and CDR2 sequences are SGHRS and YFSETQ. V was cut by 5 bases and J by 4 bases, with 14 bases left in between. The CDR3 nucleotides are TGCGCCAGCAGTCAATACTACTCCCCAGATACGCAGTATTTT. This gives the protein CASSQYYSPDTQYF.

This chain uses TRBV2 with TRBJ2-1; 11 positions match TRBD2. V shed 7 bases, J shed 7 bases, and the junction held 21 bases outside the gene matches. Germline lookup yields CDR1 SNHLY and CDR2 FYNNEI. The CDR3 sequence is 19 residues long. The CDR3 loop is CASMRTGPRLAGNRNEQFF. The CDR3 nucleotides are TGTGCCAGCATGAGGACAGGACCGCGACTAGCGGGAAATAGGAATGAGCAGTTCTTC.

The V and J genes are TRBV24-1 and TRBJ2-7, with 8 bases fitting TRBD1. Gene TRBJ2-5 matches the end of the DNA better, so the J call may be wrong. The CDR3 covers 15 residues. Germline V gives CDR1 KGHDR, CDR2 SFDVKD. Written as DNA, the CDR3 is TGTGCCACCAGTGATCCCAGGGGGCCAGTGAAGACCCAGTACTTC. Residues: CATSDPRGPVKTQYF.

J is TRBJ2-1 and V is TRBV28, with TRBD1 identical over 7 bases. Germline CDR1 reads MDHEN; CDR2 reads SYDVKM. The CDR3 loop spans 13 amino acids. V lost 8 bases to trimming and J lost 6 bases; unmatched junction nucleotides: 7. The CDR3 here is CASDETGFNEQFF. The CDR3 DNA reads TGTGCCAGCGACGAGACAGGGTTCAATGAGCAGTTCTTC.

The rearrangement joins TRBV7-9 to TRBJ2-1; perhaps TRBD1 as D (5 bases). Germline V lookup: CDR1 SEHNR, CDR2 FQNEAQ (reference sequence). V dropped 0 bases and J dropped 8 bases, with 11 bases sitting between them. The CDR3 totals 14 residues. The CDR3 region is CASSLAAGLDEQFF. The CDR3 DNA reads TGTGCCAGCAGCTTAGCGGCAGGGCTGGATGAGCAGTTCTTC.

The CDR3 loop is CASMWRGQNEQFF. The CDR3 DNA sequence: TGTGCCAGCATGTGGAGGGGCCAGAATGAGCAGTTCTTC. The chain couples TRBV6-2 or TRBV6-3 to TRBJ2-1; a weak D match, TRBD2 (6 bases). Per the germline V gene, CDR1 is MNHEY and CDR2 is SVGEGT. CDR3 length: 13 residues. Trimming removed 7 bases from V and 7 bases from J, with 14 bases in between.

The genes are TRBV4-3 and TRBJ2-2, with 7 nucleotides matching TRBD1. The germline V gene encodes CDR1 LGHNA and CDR2 YSLEER. Germline trimming cut 1 base from V and 3 bases from J; bases unmatched to any gene: 14. This CDR3 has 19 residues. In nucleotides, the CDR3 is TGCGCCAGCAGCCAAGCTCCTCGATACAGGGACAGTTACACCGGGGAGCTGTTTTTT. Translation: CASSQAPRYRDSYTGELFF.

This clonotype was found once. The chain carries TRBV7-3 and TRBJ2-3; D is perhaps TRBD1 (5 bases). The germline CDR1 and CDR2 sequences are SGHTA and FQGTGA. The length of the CDR3 is 17 residues. V gave up 1 base and J gave up 0 bases, with 14 bases separating them. The chain's CDR3 is CASSLKGYSSSTDTQYF. The CDR3 coding sequence is TGTGCCAGCAGCTTAAAGGGGTACAGTTCTAGCACAGATACGCAGTATTTT.

This chain's CDR3 is CSADTSTDTQYF. The DNA of the CDR3 is TGCAGTGCAGATACTAGCACAGATACGCAGTATTTT. The V gene is TRBV20-1, the J gene TRBJ2-3; D remains ambiguous. Germline lookup yields CDR1 DFQATT and CDR2 SNEGSKA (reference sequence). V was trimmed by 6 bases and J by 0 bases, leaving 7 bases between them. CDR3 length equals 12 residues.

This chain joins TRBV20-1 and TRBJ2-6, with no clear D. V dropped 4 bases and J dropped 4 bases, with 5 bases sitting between them. CDR3 length: 12 residues. Germline V gene sequence: CDR1 DFQATT, CDR2 SNEGSKA (reference sequence). Written as DNA, the CDR3 is TGCAGTGCTAATACCGGGGCCAACGTCCTGACTTTC. Its translation is CSANTGANVLTF.

This clonotype was picked up a small number of times. The V and J genes are TRBV5-1 and TRBJ1-4; the match to TRBD1 covers 8 bases. Per germline, CDR1 SGHRS and CDR2 YFSETQ. The length of the CDR3 is 13 residues. With V trimmed by 4 bases and J by 10 bases, 6 bases remained unmatched. Written as DNA, the CDR3 is TGCGCCAGCAGCCTGGACAGGGCGTTAAAACTGTTTTTT. This sequence encodes CASSLDRALKLFF.

The gene calls are TRBV9 and TRBJ2-3, with unresolved D. V was pared by 3 bases and J by 3 bases, with 8 bases between. The germline CDR1 and CDR2 sequences are SGDLS and YYNGEE. CDR3 length equals 13 residues. The CDR3 coding sequence is TGTGCCAGCAGCGCTATCCCAACAGATACGCAGTATTTT. Protein sequence: CASSAIPTDTQYF.

This clonotype has a count of ten or more. The CDR3: CSARESGANVLTF. For the CDR3, the DNA is TGCAGTGCTAGAGAGTCTGGGGCCAACGTCCTGACTTTC. The rearrangement uses TRBV20-1 and TRBJ2-6; no clear D. CDR1 is DFQATT, CDR2 SNEGSKA, per germline (reference sequence). The CDR3 is 13 residues long. Deletions cut 0 bases from V and 1 base from J, with 1 base between.

The chain uses TRBV20-1 and TRBJ1-6; D gene ambiguous. The CDR3 totals 15 residues. With 0 bases removed from V and 6 bases from J, the gap between germline ends came to 12 bases. CDR1 and CDR2 (germline): DFQATT, SNEGSKA (reference sequence). CDR3 bases: TGCAGTGCTAGAGAGAAGAAGGCGCGTAATTCACCCCTCCACTTT. Protein product: CSAREKKARNSPLHF.

The chain combines TRBV28 with TRBJ1-5; no clear D gene. CDR1 is MDHEN and CDR2 is SYDVKM in the germline V gene. This CDR3 region has 13 residues. Trimming removed 7 bases at V and 6 bases at J, with 13 bases between. The CDR3 here is CASIEAGFQPQHF. CDR3 nucleotides: TGTGCCAGCATCGAGGCGGGGTTTCAGCCCCAGCATTTT.

This clonotype came up a few times. The genes are TRBV9 and TRBJ1-5; 9 bases are shared with TRBD1. V dropped 1 base and J dropped 4; count of bases not matched to a gene: 9. Germline V lookup: CDR1 SGDLS, CDR2 YYNGEE. There are 17 residues in the CDR3. In nucleotides, the CDR3 is TGTGCCAGCAGCGTATACAGGGGGCGATTGGGAAATCAGCCCCAGCATTTT. Amino acid sequence: CASSVYRGRLGNQPQHF. The variable domain in full, completed from reference TRBV9 and TRBJ1-5, reads DSGVTQTPKHLITATGQRVTLRCSPRSGDLSVYWYQQSLDQGLQFLIQYYNGEERAKGNILERFSAQQFPDLHSELNLSSLELGDSALYFCASSVYRGRLGNQPQHFGDGTRLSIL.

This clonotype occurred a few times. The genes are TRBV3-1 and TRBJ2-7; the match to TRBD1 covers 10 bases. The length of the CDR3 is 15 residues. Germline trimming cut 1 base from V and 6 bases from J; bases unmatched to any gene: 6. Germline CDR1 and CDR2: LGHDT and YNNKEL (reference sequence). The CDR3 reads CASSQGQGAIGEQYF. For the CDR3, the DNA is TGTGCCAGCAGCCAAGGACAGGGGGCAATAGGCGAGCAGTACTTC.